The 12 T cell receptor beta chains below were found in one sample sequenced in a study of post-analysis software for immune sequencing data. Unique molecular identifiers were built into the TCR beta cDNA libraries. Each CDR3 protein is one row after TCRdb ran MiXCR on the PCR reads. The sample holds roughly 200,000 distinct CDR3 sequences, about 30% seen once. These receptors are not linked to any known antigen. Study-level results: Compared with controls, patients had more of roughly 5 TRBV segments, including TRBV5-6, TRBV5-1 and TRBV20-1.

The sequenced material came from blood. Receptor source: a girl under 18 with multiple sclerosis.

CDR3 DNA: TGTGCCAGCAGTTACTCGGCAGGGAGGTCAGGCAGCGATGAGCAGTTCTTC. It codes for CASSYSAGRSGSDEQFF. V is TRBV6-5 and J is TRBJ2-1; a possible D gene is TRBD2 (6 bases). V was shortened by 0 bases and J by 8 bases, with 20 bases between the two germline ends. The CDR3 is 17 residues long. Germline values: CDR1 MNHEY, CDR2 SVGAGI.

There are many counts of this clonotype. The CDR3 is CASRLAGVTDTQYF. Here the CDR3 DNA reads TGTGCCAGCAGACTAGCGGGGGTCACAGATACGCAGTATTTT. The rearrangement joins TRBV3-1 to TRBJ2-3; 11 nucleotides agree with TRBD2. The CDR3 loop spans 14 amino acids. Germline values: CDR1 LGHDT, CDR2 YNNKEL (reference sequence). The V gene end was trimmed by 6 bases and the J gene end by 2 bases; junction bases not matched to a gene: 1.

This clonotype was recorded a few times. The CDR3 bases are TGTGCCAGCAGTTACTCGGCGGGGAGCTCCTATAATTCACCCCTCCACTTT. It is translated as CASSYSAGSSYNSPLHF. The rearrangement links TRBV6-5 to TRBJ1-6; D remains ambiguous. V was shortened by 0 bases and J by 0 bases, with 9 bases between the two germline ends. CDR3 size: 17 residues. Germline loops: CDR1 MNHEY, CDR2 SVGAGI.

There are a few counts of this clonotype. This chain links TRBV5-6 with TRBJ1-5; D perhaps matches TRBD1 (5 bases). Trimming cost V 4 bases and J 1 base, with 9 bases left between them. CDR1 and CDR2 (germline): SGHDT, YYEEEE. CDR3 size: 14 residues. In DNA, the CDR3 is TGTGCCAGCAGCCCCAGACAGAGCAATCAGCCCCAGCATTTT. This encodes CASSPRQSNQPQHF. The entire variable domain, with the rest obtained from reference TRBV5-6 and TRBJ1-5, is as follows: DAGVTQSPTHLIKTRGQQVTLRCSPKSGHDTVSWYQQALGQGPQFIFQYYEEEERQRGNFPDRFSGHQFPNYSSELNVNALLLGDSALYLCASSPRQSNQPQHFGDGTRLSIL.

Comment on this clonotype: Germline is not matched at one junction end, which may reflect a read error. The CDR3 sequence is CASSPRQGSFRGEGYTF. The CDR3, as DNA: TGCGCCAGCAGCCCTAGACAGGGATCCTTTCGGGGGGAAGGCTACACTTTC. V gene TRBV5-1 combines with J gene TRBJ1-2, with TRBD1 identical over 7 bases. There are 17 residues in the CDR3. The V gene's germline CDR1 is SGHRS and CDR2 YFSETQ.

This clonotype was seen at least ten times. The CDR3 reads CSATDRGGETQYF. The CDR3 DNA is TGCAGTGCTACGGACAGGGGGGGCGAGACCCAGTACTTC. The chain joins TRBV20-1 to TRBJ2-5, with 10 bases lining up with TRBD1. Per the germline V gene, CDR1 is DFQATT and CDR2 is SNEGSKA (reference sequence). The ends lost 4 bases at V and 5 bases at J; junction bases unmatched: 4. This CDR3 has 13 amino acids.

This clonotype came up a few times. A much larger clonotype is one base distant, so this may be a read error. The CDR3 DNA is TGCGCCAGCAGCCATGCCCCGGGACAGCCTTCTGAGGGGTCACCCCCCCACTTT. Amino acids: CASSHAPGQPSEGSPPHF. The chain has TRBV4-1 and TRBJ1-6; TRBD1 matches at 7 bases. Per the germline V gene, CDR1 is MGHRA and CDR2 is YSYEKL. The CDR3 covers 18 residues.

This clonotype turned up a few times. This rearrangement joins TRBV4-1 to TRBJ2-3, with 10 positions matching TRBD2. The germline V gene encodes CDR1 MGHRA and CDR2 YSYEKL. Trimming at V came to 4 bases and at J to 4 bases, leaving 11 bases not matched to a gene. This CDR3 has 17 residues. The CDR3 protein is CASSPLLIAGGADTQYF. CDR3 sequence (DNA): TGCGCCAGCAGCCCCCTGTTGATAGCGGGAGGAGCAGATACGCAGTATTTT.

This clonotype was seen only a few times. The chain links TRBV21-1 to TRBJ2-1; no DNA check was done on the table's D call, TRBD1. TRBV21-1 is a pseudogene locus. The CDR3 extends over 11 amino acids. The CDR3 nucleotides are TGTGCCAGCAGCACGGGAAATGAGCAGTTCTTC. It translates to CASSTGNEQFF.

J is TRBJ2-1 and V is TRBV14; D not certain. The V end was cut by 4 bases, the J end by 0 bases, with 7 bases between. CDR1 is SGHDN, CDR2 FVKESK, per germline. The CDR3 extends over 14 amino acids. The CDR3 DNA is TGTGCCAGCAGCCGGGCCGACTCCTACAATGAGCAGTTCTTC. It codes for CASSRADSYNEQFF. Combining the CDR3 with reference TRBV14 and TRBJ2-1 gives the whole variable domain EAGVTQFPSHSVIEKGQTVTLRCDPISGHDNLYWYRRVMGKEIKFLLHFVKESKQDESGMPNNRFLAERTGGTYSTLKVQPAELEDSGVYFCASSRADSYNEQFFGPGTRLTVL.

Details on this clonotype: A much larger clone lies a single base off, so this may be a read error. This chain uses TRBV29-1 with TRBJ2-5, with 7 positions matching TRBD2. The germline gives CDR1 SQVTM, CDR2 ANQGSEA. The CDR3 covers 14 residues. Unmatched junction bases numbered 19, after V lost 7 bases and J lost 11 bases. This CDR3 is CSAGAGISYNEQYF. CDR3 DNA sequence: TGCAGCGCCGGAGCGGGAATCTCCTACAATGAGCAGTACTTC.

This clonotype was seen a few times. J is TRBJ2-3 and V is TRBV7-2, with 13 bases aligning to TRBD2. The V gene end was trimmed by 0 bases and the J gene end by 1 base; junction bases not matched to a gene: 16. The CDR3 length is 22 residues. Germline CDR1 is SGHTA and CDR2 is FQGNSA. CDR3 region: CASSLAPWTSGRARPGTDTQYF. CDR3 DNA sequence: TGTGCCAGCAGCTTAGCTCCTTGGACTAGCGGGAGAGCGAGGCCGGGCACAGATACGCAGTATTTT. The full variable domain, in which reference TRBV7-2 and TRBJ2-3 provide the parts outside the CDR3, is GAGVSQSPSNKVTEKGKDVELRCDPISGHTALYWYRQSLGQGLEFLIYFQGNSAPDKSGLPSDRFSAERTGGSVSTLTIQRTQQEDSAVYLCASSLAPWTSGRARPGTDTQYFGPGTRLTVL.